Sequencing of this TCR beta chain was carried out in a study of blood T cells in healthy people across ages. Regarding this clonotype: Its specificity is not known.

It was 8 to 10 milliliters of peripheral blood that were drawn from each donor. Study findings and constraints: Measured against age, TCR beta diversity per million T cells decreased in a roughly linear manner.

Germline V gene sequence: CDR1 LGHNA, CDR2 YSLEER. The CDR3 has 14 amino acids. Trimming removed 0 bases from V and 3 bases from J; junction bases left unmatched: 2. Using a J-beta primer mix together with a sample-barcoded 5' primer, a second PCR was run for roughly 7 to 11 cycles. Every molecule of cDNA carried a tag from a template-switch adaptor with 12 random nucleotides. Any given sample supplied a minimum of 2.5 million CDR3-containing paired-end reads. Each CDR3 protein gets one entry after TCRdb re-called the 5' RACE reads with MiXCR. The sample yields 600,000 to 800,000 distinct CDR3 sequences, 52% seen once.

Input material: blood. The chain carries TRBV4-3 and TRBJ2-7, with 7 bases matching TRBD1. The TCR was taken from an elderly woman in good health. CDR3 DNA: TGCGCCAGCAGCCAAGAGTCAGGGGGCTACGAGCAGTACTTC. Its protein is CASSQESGGYEQYF.